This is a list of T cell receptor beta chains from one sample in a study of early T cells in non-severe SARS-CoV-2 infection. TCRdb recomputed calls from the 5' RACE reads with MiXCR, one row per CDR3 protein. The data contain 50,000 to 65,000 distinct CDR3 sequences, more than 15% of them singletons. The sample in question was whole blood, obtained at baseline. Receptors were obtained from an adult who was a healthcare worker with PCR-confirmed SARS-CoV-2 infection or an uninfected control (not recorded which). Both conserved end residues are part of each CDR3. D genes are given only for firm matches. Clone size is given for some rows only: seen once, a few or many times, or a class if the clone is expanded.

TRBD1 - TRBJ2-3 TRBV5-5 CASSFRGRGDTQYF TGTGCCAGCAGCTTCAGGGGGCGAGGTGATACGCAGTATTTT
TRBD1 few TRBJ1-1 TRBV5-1 CASSPGDRRPTEAFF TGCGCCAGCAGCCCGGGGGACAGGCGTCCCACTGAAGCTTTCTTT
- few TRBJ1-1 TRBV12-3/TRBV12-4 CASSLRAGRKNTEAFF TGTGCCAGCAGTTTAAGGGCAGGGAGAAAAAACACTGAAGCTTTCTTT
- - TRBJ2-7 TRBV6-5 CASSYWERGEQYF TGTGCCAGCAGTTACTGGGAGAGAGGCGAGCAGTACTTC
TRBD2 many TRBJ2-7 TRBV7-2 CASTLNSGSSYEQYF TGTGCCAGCACCTTGAATAGCGGGAGTTCCTACGAGCAGTACTTC
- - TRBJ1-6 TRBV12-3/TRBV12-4 CASSLVFGSPLHF TGTGCCAGCAGTTTAGTTTTCGGTTCACCCCTCCACTTT
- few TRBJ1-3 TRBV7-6 CASSRTAGQISGNTIYF TGTGCCAGCAGCCGAACCGCGGGACAAATATCTGGAAACACCATATATTTT
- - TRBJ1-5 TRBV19 CASSIRTFGAQHF TGTGCCAGTAGTATCCGCACGTTTGGTGCCCAGCATTTT
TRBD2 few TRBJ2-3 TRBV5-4 CASSGGVTSEGDTQYF TGTGCCAGCAGCGGAGGCGTGACTAGCGAAGGAGATACGCAGTATTTT
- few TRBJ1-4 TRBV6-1 CASRAGGWEKLFF TGTGCCAGCAGAGCGGGAGGCTGGGAAAAACTGTTTTTT
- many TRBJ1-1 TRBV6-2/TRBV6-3 CASSYSSGGGTEAFF TGTGCCAGCAGTTACTCGTCCGGGGGTGGGACTGAAGCTTTCTTT
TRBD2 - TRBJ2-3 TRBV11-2 CASGKTSGTDTQYF TGTGCCAGTGGGAAGACTAGCGGCACAGATACGCAGTATTTT
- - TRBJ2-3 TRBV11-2 CASSTPGTSTDTQYF TGTGCCAGCAGCACCCCAGGGACCAGCACAGATACGCAGTATTTT
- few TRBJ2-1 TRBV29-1 CSVDLGQRPYNEQFF TGCAGCGTCGATCTCGGGCAGCGACCTTACAATGAGCAGTTCTTC
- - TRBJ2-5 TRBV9 CASSPSQRGTQETQYF TGTGCCAGCAGCCCCTCCCAACGGGGGACCCAAGAGACCCAGTACTTC
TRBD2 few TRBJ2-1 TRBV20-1 CSARDMAGGPRDEQFF TGCAGTGCTAGAGATATGGCGGGAGGGCCTCGGGATGAGCAGTTCTTC
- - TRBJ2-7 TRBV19 CASSQTPRPRYEQYF TGTGCCAGTAGCCAGACCCCCCGACCTCGCTACGAGCAGTACTTC
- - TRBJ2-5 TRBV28 CASSRPRAEVETQYF TGTGCCAGCAGTAGACCCAGGGCCGAGGTGGAGACCCAGTACTTC
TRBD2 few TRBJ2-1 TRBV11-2 CASSSFPRLAGRGGEQFF TGTGCCAGCAGCTCCTTCCCCCGGCTAGCGGGTAGAGGGGGGGAGCAGTTCTTC
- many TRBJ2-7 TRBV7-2 CASSLARDTYEQYF TGTGCCAGCAGCTTAGCGAGGGACACCTACGAGCAGTACTTC
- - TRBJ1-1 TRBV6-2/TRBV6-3 CASTSGVTEAFF TGTGCCAGCACCTCCGGGGTCACTGAAGCTTTCTTT
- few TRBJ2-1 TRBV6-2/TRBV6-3 CASRRNSGRNNEQFF TGTGCCAGCAGACGAAACTCAGGACGTAACAATGAGCAGTTCTTC